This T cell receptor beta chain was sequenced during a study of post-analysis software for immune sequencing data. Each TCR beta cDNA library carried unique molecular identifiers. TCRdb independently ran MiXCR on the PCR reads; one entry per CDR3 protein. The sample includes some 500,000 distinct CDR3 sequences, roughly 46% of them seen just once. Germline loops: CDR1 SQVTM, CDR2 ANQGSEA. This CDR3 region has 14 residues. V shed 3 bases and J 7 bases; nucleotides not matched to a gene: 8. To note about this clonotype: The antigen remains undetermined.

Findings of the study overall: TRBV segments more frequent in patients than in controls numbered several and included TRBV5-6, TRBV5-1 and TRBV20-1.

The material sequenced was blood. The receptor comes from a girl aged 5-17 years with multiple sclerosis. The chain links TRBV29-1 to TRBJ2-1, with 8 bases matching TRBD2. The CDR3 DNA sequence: TGCAGCGTTGATCGGCTAGCGGGTCATAATGAGCAGTTCTTC. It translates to CSVDRLAGHNEQFF.